This T cell receptor (beta chain) was retrieved from a study of identical twins' blood T cells. General study results and limits: Mainly, cloneset size products determined shared clonotypes, twins included.

CDR1 is ENHRY, CDR2 SYGVKD, per germline. The CDR3 is 12 residues long. The germline V and J ends were trimmed by 4 bases and 5 bases, with 9 bases remaining between them. About this clonotype itself: The antigen remains unidentified.

MiXCR, run by TCRdb on the 5' RACE reads, gives a single entry per CDR3 protein. The table shows fewer than 450,000 distinct CDR3 sequences, with 25% to 35% occurring only once. This clonotype originated in a woman between 18 and 49 years old in good health. The gene calls are TRBV10-3 and TRBJ2-7, with D possibly TRBD1 on 6 matching bases. Source material: PBMCs. CDR3 DNA sequence: TGTGCCATCAGTGGGGACACCGACGAGCAGTACTTC. Amino acids: CAISGDTDEQYF.